The clone carrying this TCR gamma chain was detected only a few times. Its target is unknown. A read error may explain this, as a much larger clone is one base away. For each case, the template was genomic DNA from ten approximately 5-µm formalin-fixed paraffin-embedded scrolls. Surplus diagnostic duodenal biopsies, formalin-fixed and paraffin-embedded, were fully anonymised and used. There are 13 residues in the CDR3. CDR1 VENAVY and CDR2 YDSYNSRV come from the germline V gene. The sample belongs to a study of intestinal T cells in coeliac disease. Study overall: TRG cohort coeliac patients averaged around 15 years; controls averaged about 50.

TRG repertoires were amplified with LymphoTrack primers from 150 to 250 ng of biopsy DNA. TCRdb reanalysed the multiplex PCR reads via CATT. The sample contains several hundred gamma-chain clones, around 46% of which appear only once. Study conclusions and caveats: Reported leave-one-out accuracy of TRD kmer clustering was roughly 90%. TRG clustering correctly classified 51 of 54 biopsies (about 94%).

The J gene is TRGJP2, the V gene TRGV8. The sample taken for sequencing was a duodenal biopsy. The TCR was taken from a human donor with celiac disease. In DNA form, the CDR3 reads TGTGCCGCCTGGGATAGTAGTGATTGGATCAAGACGTTT. The encoded protein is CAAWDSSDWIKTF.